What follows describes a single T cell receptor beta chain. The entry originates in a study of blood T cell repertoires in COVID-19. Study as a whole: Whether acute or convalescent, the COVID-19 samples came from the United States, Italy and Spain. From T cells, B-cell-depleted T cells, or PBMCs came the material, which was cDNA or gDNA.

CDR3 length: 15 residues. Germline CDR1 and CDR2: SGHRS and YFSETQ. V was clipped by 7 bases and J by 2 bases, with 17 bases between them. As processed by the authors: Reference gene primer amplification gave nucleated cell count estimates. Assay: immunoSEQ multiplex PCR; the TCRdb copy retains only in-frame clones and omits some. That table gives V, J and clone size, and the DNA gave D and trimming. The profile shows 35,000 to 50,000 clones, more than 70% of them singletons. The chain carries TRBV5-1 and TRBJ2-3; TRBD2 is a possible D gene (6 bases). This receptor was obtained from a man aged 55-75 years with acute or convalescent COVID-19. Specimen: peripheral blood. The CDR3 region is CASAWNSGLTDTQYF. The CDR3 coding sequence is TGCGCCAGCGCCTGGAATAGCGGCCTCACAGATACGCAGTATTTT.